This TCR beta chain came from a study of T cell changes during pregnancy in multiple sclerosis. Germline V gene sequence: CDR1 SGHTA, CDR2 FQGTGA. Trimming removed 1 base from V and 4 bases from J, with 11 bases in between. The CDR3 is 15 residues long. Measured with immunoSEQ multiplex PCR; TCRdb has only the in-frame clones, and not every one. The data show about 39,000 clones, about 94% seen once. The chain employs TRBV7-3 and TRBJ2-1; tentatively, D is TRBD2 (6 bases). Sequenced here: peripheral blood, sampled in the third trimester of pregnancy. This TCR came from a female donor with multiple sclerosis, enrolled in a pregnancy study. CDR3 residues: CASSLNGGGYNEQFF. The CDR3 coding sequence is TGTGCCAGCAGCTTAAATGGAGGAGGGTACAATGAGCAGTTCTTC.